These T cell receptor beta chains were read from a single sample in a study of control samples from healthy donors and cancer patients. TCRdb's copy holds only in-frame clones and misses some; the assay was immunoSEQ multiplex PCR. Of about 150,000 clones listed, around 88% were seen once; the top ten hold 1.5% to 2%. Sequencing was done on a sample of blood. The source is a man between 18 and 29 years old in good health. The CDR3 runs from the conserved cysteine through the conserved F or W. The D gene is left open where the match is weak. Not every row has a clone size; where given, it reads once, few, many or a size class.

DNA	CDR3	V	size	J	D
TGTGCCAGCAGTTTCCCAACAGGAGGTGGAGAGACCCAGTACTTC	CASSFPTGGGETQYF	TRBV28	.	TRBJ2-5	.
TGTGCCATCTCCGTCGGGACTAGCTCCTACGAGCAGTACTTC	CAISVGTSSYEQYF	TRBV10-3	.	TRBJ2-7	TRBD2
TGTGCCGATGCATGGCAGGGAAGCAATCAGCCCCAGCATTTT	CADAWQGSNQPQHF	TRBV7-3	.	TRBJ1-5	.
TGTGCCAGCAGCGCCTCCGCGTCGGGGGCCAGCTCCTATAATTCACCCCTCCACTTT	CASSASASGASSYNSPLHF	TRBV9	.	TRBJ1-6	.
TGTGCCAGCAGGGTAGGGGTATGGGAGCAGCCCCAGCATTTT	CASRVGVWEQPQHF	TRBV28	few	TRBJ1-5	.
TGTGCCAGCAGCCCGACAGGGTACGAGCAGTACTTC	CASSPTGYEQYF	TRBV2	.	TRBJ2-7	TRBD1
TGTGCCACCAGTGACCCCCTACAGGGGGGGACCAATGAGCAGTTCTTC	CATSDPLQGGTNEQFF	TRBV24-1	.	TRBJ2-1	.
TGTGCCAGCAGCTTAGCGCGGGTGACCGGGGAGCTGTTTTTT	CASSLARVTGELFF	TRBV7-9	few	TRBJ2-2	.
TGTGCCAGCCCTCCTCGGGCCTCAAACAACTATGGCTACACCTTC	CASPPRASNNYGYTF	TRBV28	.	TRBJ1-2	.
TGTGCCAGCAGCCAAAGGACCGGGACAGGGTTAAATGAGCAGTTCTTC	CASSQRTGTGLNEQFF	TRBV14	.	TRBJ2-1	TRBD1
TGTGCCTGGAGTCAAGAGTTGAGACAGGCTCGGGGGGGCTACACCTTC	CAWSQELRQARGGYTF	TRBV30	.	TRBJ1-2	.
TGTGCCAGCAGCATATTCAGCTACAATGAGCAGTTCTTC	CASSIFSYNEQFF	TRBV11-2	.	TRBJ2-1	.
TGTGCCAGCAGTCGGACAGTTACATGGGAGCAGTACTTC	CASSRTVTWEQYF	TRBV6-5	once	TRBJ2-7	.
TGTGCCAGTAGAACCGGGACAGGGGGAAAACTGTTTTTT	CASRTGTGGKLFF	TRBV19	.	TRBJ1-4	TRBD1
TGCAGCGCCAAACCCCTAGCGGGGGGTGGGGATGAGCAGTTCTTC	CSAKPLAGGGDEQFF	TRBV29-1	once	TRBJ2-1	TRBD2
TGTGCCAGCAGCGGACAGCATTATAATTCACCCCTCCACTTT	CASSGQHYNSPLHF	TRBV7-2	.	TRBJ1-6	.
TGTGCCAGCAGTGGTGGGTACCGAGATACGCAGTATTTT	CASSGGYRDTQYF	TRBV2	.	TRBJ2-3	.
TGCGCCAGCAGCGAAGGAAACTCTGGAAACACCATATATTTT	CASSEGNSGNTIYF	TRBV5-1	few	TRBJ1-3	.
TGTGCCAGCAGCTTGAGGCTAGGATCTGGAAACACCATATATTTT	CASSLRLGSGNTIYF	TRBV11-2	.	TRBJ1-3	.
TGTGCCAGCAGTAAGGGCGGAGATGGCTACACCTTC	CASSKGGDGYTF	TRBV6-2/TRBV6-3	.	TRBJ1-2	.
TGCAGCGTGGCTGGGACTAGCGAGAACAATGAGCAGTTCTTC	CSVAGTSENNEQFF	TRBV29-1	.	TRBJ2-1	TRBD2
TGTGCCGGGGAGAGTAACTATGGCTACACCTTC	CAGESNYGYTF	TRBV30	.	TRBJ1-2	.
TGTGCCAGCAGTCCGGACTACCCCAGGGAGACCCAGTACTTC	CASSPDYPRETQYF	TRBV6-5	.	TRBJ2-5	.
TGTGCCAGCAGCTTCCGGCCAGGTGTTAGCACAGATACGCAGTATTTT	CASSFRPGVSTDTQYF	TRBV5-5	.	TRBJ2-3	.
TGTGCCAGCACCATAGGGGGGGCATTAAAACCGTCCGAGCAGTACTTC	CASTIGGALKPSEQYF	TRBV28	.	TRBJ2-7	.
TGCAGTGCTGGTGGGACAGGGGGCCGCCTGACCTACTACGAGCAGTACTTC	CSAGGTGGRLTYYEQYF	TRBV20-1	.	TRBJ2-7	TRBD1
TGTGCCAGCAGCTGGGGACCGAACACTGAAGCTTTCTTT	CASSWGPNTEAFF	TRBV5-6	.	TRBJ1-1	.
TGTGCCAGCAGTCCTAGACAGGGGGCGGACTATGGCTACACCTTC	CASSPRQGADYGYTF	TRBV27	.	TRBJ1-2	TRBD1
TGTGCCATCAGCCTACAGGGGAGGGAGCAGTACTTC	CAISLQGREQYF	TRBV10-3	many	TRBJ2-7	.
TGTGCCAGCAGCACGCAGTTGAGGGGCTCTGGAAACACCATATATTTT	CASSTQLRGSGNTIYF	TRBV7-8	.	TRBJ1-3	.
TGTGCCAGCAGCGTCCGTAGCGGGGGGGTGACAGATACGCAGTATTTT	CASSVRSGGVTDTQYF	TRBV9	.	TRBJ2-3	TRBD2
TGTGCCAGCAGCTCGGACGGACAGATCCATCAGCCCCAGCATTTT	CASSSDGQIHQPQHF	TRBV11-2	.	TRBJ1-5	.
TGTGCCAGCAGCTTAGGGACAGGGTGGGGCAGTGAAAAACTGTTTTTT	CASSLGTGWGSEKLFF	TRBV11-2	.	TRBJ1-4	TRBD1
TGTGCCAGTAGACCGACAGGGGGAACACAGCCCCAGCATTTT	CASRPTGGTQPQHF	TRBV19	.	TRBJ1-5	TRBD1
TGTGCCACCAGCCGCGGGGCGAGTCGTAATGAGCAGTTCTTC	CATSRGASRNEQFF	TRBV24-1	.	TRBJ2-1	.
TGTGCCAGCAGTTTAGGGACGATGAACACTGAAGCTTTCTTT	CASSLGTMNTEAFF	TRBV27	.	TRBJ1-1	.
TGTGCCAGCAGCCGGGACAGGGGTGGCTACACCTTC	CASSRDRGGYTF	TRBV3-1/TRBV3-2	.	TRBJ1-2	TRBD1
TGCGCCAGCAGCTCCGGACTAGGCCCATACAATGAGCAGTTCTTC	CASSSGLGPYNEQFF	TRBV5-1	.	TRBJ2-1	TRBD2
TGTGCCAGCAGCCCGCAGCCGAACACCGGGGAGCTGTTTTTT	CASSPQPNTGELFF	TRBV14	.	TRBJ2-2	.
TGTGCCAGCAGCTTAGTTAAAATCGGGGGCTCAAATCAGCCCCAGCATTTT	CASSLVKIGGSNQPQHF	TRBV7-2	.	TRBJ1-5	.
TGTGCCAGCAGCCTACCGGGACAGAATCAGCCCCAGCATTTT	CASSLPGQNQPQHF	TRBV7-9	.	TRBJ1-5	TRBD1